These 17 T cell receptor beta chains came from one sample sequenced in a study of blood T cell repertoires in COVID-19. The repertoire was sequenced with immunoSEQ multiplex PCR; TCRdb's copy has only in-frame clones and lacks some. The sample has under 150,000 clones; more than 65% are singletons. The sample was peripheral blood. Receptor source: a man between 60 and 70 years old with acute or convalescent COVID-19.

The chain is built from TRBV28 and TRBJ2-7, with 12 bases aligning to TRBD2. Germline V lookup: CDR1 MDHEN, CDR2 SYDVKM. The trim removed 5 bases at V and 7 bases at J, leaving 9 bases unmatched. The CDR3 is made up of 15 amino acids. In DNA form, the CDR3 reads TGTGCCAGCAGTCCGGGACTAGCGGGTGTGCGGGAGCAGTACTTC. It encodes CASSPGLAGVREQYF.

The chain couples TRBV5-5 to TRBJ1-4, with TRBD1 matching over 9 bases. This CDR3 has 14 amino acids. J lost 6 bases, V lost 0 bases, and 0 bases had no gene match. Germline V gives CDR1 SGHKS, CDR2 YYEKEE (reference sequence). This chain's CDR3 is CASSLGTGDEKLFF. CDR3 sequence (DNA): TGTGCCAGCAGCTTGGGGACAGGGGATGAAAAACTGTTTTTT. Using reference TRBV5-5 and TRBJ1-4 for the parts outside the CDR3, the full variable domain is DAGVTQSPTHLIKTRGQQVTLRCSPISGHKSVSWYQQVLGQGPQFIFQYYEKEERGRGNFPDRFSARQFPNYSSELNVNALLLGDSALYLCASSLGTGDEKLFFGSGTQLSVL.

The chain is built from TRBV12-3 or TRBV12-4 and TRBJ1-2; D uncertain. CDR3 length: 13 residues. The V end lost 4 bases, the J end lost 4 bases, and 10 bases lay between the germline ends. In DNA, the CDR3 is TGTGCCAGCAGTTCCGCCGAGGGCTATGGCTACACCTTC. Amino acids: CASSSAEGYGYTF.

This rearrangement joins TRBV9 to TRBJ2-3; the match to TRBD2 covers 7 bases. The ends lost 0 bases at V and 0 bases at J; junction bases unmatched: 4. The CDR3 extends over 16 amino acids. The germline V gene has CDR1 SGDLS and CDR2 YYNGEE. The DNA for the CDR3 is TGTGCCAGCAGCGTAGACAGCGGGACTAGCACAGATACGCAGTATTTT. Amino acids: CASSVDSGTSTDTQYF.

The genes are TRBV7-9 and TRBJ2-7; a weak D match, TRBD2 (5 bases). The CDR3 runs 14 residues. Between the trimmed V and J ends, which lost 6 bases and 5 bases, there was a span of 17 bases. CDR1 and CDR2 (germline): SEHNR, FQNEAQ (reference sequence). The CDR3 DNA reads as TGTGCCAGCAGGCCAGATGTCCCCGGGGACGAGCAGTACTTC. It specifies CASRPDVPGDEQYF.

The chain has TRBV7-2 and TRBJ2-5; 14 nucleotides match TRBD2. The germline V gene has CDR1 SGHTA and CDR2 FQGNSA. This CDR3 has 17 amino acids. With 5 bases clipped from V and 7 bases from J, the junction kept 12 bases outside the gene matches. In DNA form, the CDR3 reads TGTGCCAGCAGCCCGCCGGGACTAGCGGGAGTGGGTGGGACCCAGTACTTC. Amino acid sequence: CASSPPGLAGVGGTQYF.

This chain connects TRBV4-2 to TRBJ2-7; 7 positions match TRBD2. The CDR3 loop spans 15 amino acids. Germline V gene lookup returns CDR1 LGHNA and CDR2 YNFKEQ. After removal of 0 bases from V and 3 bases from J, the junction contained 5 bases not matched to a gene. CDR3: CASSQEWLADYEQYF. The DNA for the CDR3 is TGTGCCAGCAGCCAAGAGTGGCTAGCGGACTACGAGCAGTACTTC.

The chain employs TRBV4-2 and TRBJ2-7; 11 nucleotides align to TRBD2. The CDR3 consists of 19 residues. Trimming took 0 bases from V and 5 from J; bases not matched to a gene: 15. Germline V gene lookup returns CDR1 LGHNA and CDR2 YNFKEQ. The CDR3 nucleotides are TGTGCCAGCAGCCAAGATGCCGGGCTAGCGGGAGGACGCTCTAACGAGCAGTACTTC. This sequence encodes CASSQDAGLAGGRSNEQYF.

As DNA, the CDR3 is TGTGCCAGCAGCGTAGCATGGGCCGGTCCGGGGGACACAGATACGCAGTATTTT. Translating it yields CASSVAWAGPGDTDTQYF. V is TRBV9 and J is TRBJ2-3; possible D gene TRBD2, 6 bases. The CDR3 covers 18 residues. V lost 0 bases and J lost 2, with 19 bases in between. CDR1 is SGDLS, CDR2 YYNGEE, per germline.

The chain has TRBV9 and TRBJ2-1, with TRBD2 matching over 8 bases. CDR3 length: 17 amino acids. The V and J ends lost 4 bases and 6 bases, in that order; junction bases with no gene match: 15. Germline loops: CDR1 SGDLS, CDR2 YYNGEE. This CDR3 is CASSLRGNSGDLNEQFF. In nucleotides, the CDR3 is TGTGCCAGCAGCTTGCGTGGTAATAGCGGGGACCTCAATGAGCAGTTCTTC.

This clone rates as medium-sized (0.01 to 0.1%). The chain uses TRBV12-3 or TRBV12-4 and TRBJ2-2, with a weak D call TRBD1 (5 bases). V was pared by 7 bases and J by 7 bases, with 13 bases between. The CDR3 runs 13 residues. The CDR3 loop reads CASTFRVGGELFF. The DNA for the CDR3 is TGTGCCAGCACCTTCAGGGTGGGCGGGGAGCTGTTTTTT.

This clone came up a few times. The CDR3 DNA reads as TGTGCCAGCAGCTTAGACGTTGGTCTCACGGGGGAGCAGTACTTC. Encoded protein: CASSLDVGLTGEQYF. V is TRBV7-8 and J is TRBJ2-7, with D maybe TRBD2 (5 bases). The CDR3 sequence is 15 residues long. Between the trimmed V and J ends, which lost 1 base and 7 bases, there was a span of 17 bases. CDR1 is SGHVS, CDR2 FQNEAQ, per germline.

This clone was detected ten times or more. This sequence joins TRBV11-2 and TRBJ2-1; D perhaps matches TRBD2 (6 bases). Germline V gene data show CDR1 as SGHAT and CDR2 as FQNNGV. With 1 base removed from V and 6 bases from J, the gap between germline ends came to 7 bases. CDR3 length: 13 amino acids. For the CDR3, the DNA is TGTGCCAGCAGCTTAGGGACTACCAATGAGCAGTTCTTC. Its protein is CASSLGTTNEQFF.

The V gene is TRBV3-1 (or the pseudogene TRBV3-2), the J gene TRBJ2-1, with TRBD2 identical over 7 bases. Germline V gene sequence: CDR1 LGHDT, CDR2 YNNKEL (reference sequence). V was clipped by 4 bases and J by 9 bases; unmatched bases: 6. The CDR3 length is 13 residues. This CDR3 is CASSPGGEGEQFF. The DNA for the CDR3 is TGTGCCAGCAGCCCCGGCGGGGAGGGTGAGCAGTTCTTC.

This chain joins TRBV5-6 and TRBJ2-3; 7 bases map to TRBD1. CDR1 SGHDT and CDR2 YYEEEE come from the germline V gene. The CDR3 is 16 amino acids. The V segment lost 4 bases and the J segment 0 bases; nucleotides outside the gene matches: 8. In DNA form, the CDR3 reads TGTGCCAGCAGCCCACTACAGGGGTTTAGCACAGATACGCAGTATTTT. Translating gives CASSPLQGFSTDTQYF.

The chain employs TRBV28 and TRBJ2-7; possible D gene TRBD1, 6 bases. V gave up 7 bases and J gave up 2 bases, with 9 bases separating them. Per the germline V gene, CDR1 is MDHEN and CDR2 is SYDVKM. The CDR3 loop spans 12 amino acids. The CDR3 here is CASTGQPYEQYF. In DNA, the CDR3 is TGTGCCAGCACTGGACAGCCCTACGAGCAGTACTTC.

The chain carries TRBV7-3 and TRBJ2-1; weak D call: TRBD2 (5 bases). The CDR3 has 15 residues. Germline V gene lookup returns CDR1 SGHTA and CDR2 FQGTGA. Trimming stripped 5 bases from V and 7 bases from J, with 18 bases between. CDR3 protein: CASSRVPGRENEQFF. CDR3 nucleotide sequence: TGTGCCAGCAGCCGAGTTCCGGGAAGGGAAAATGAGCAGTTCTTC. Variable domain in full (rest from reference TRBV7-3 and TRBJ2-1): GAGVSQTPSNKVTEKGKYVELRCDPISGHTALYWYRQSLGQGPEFLIYFQGTGAADDSGLPNDRFFAVRPEGSVSTLKIQRTERGDSAVYLCASSRVPGRENEQFFGPGTRLTVL.